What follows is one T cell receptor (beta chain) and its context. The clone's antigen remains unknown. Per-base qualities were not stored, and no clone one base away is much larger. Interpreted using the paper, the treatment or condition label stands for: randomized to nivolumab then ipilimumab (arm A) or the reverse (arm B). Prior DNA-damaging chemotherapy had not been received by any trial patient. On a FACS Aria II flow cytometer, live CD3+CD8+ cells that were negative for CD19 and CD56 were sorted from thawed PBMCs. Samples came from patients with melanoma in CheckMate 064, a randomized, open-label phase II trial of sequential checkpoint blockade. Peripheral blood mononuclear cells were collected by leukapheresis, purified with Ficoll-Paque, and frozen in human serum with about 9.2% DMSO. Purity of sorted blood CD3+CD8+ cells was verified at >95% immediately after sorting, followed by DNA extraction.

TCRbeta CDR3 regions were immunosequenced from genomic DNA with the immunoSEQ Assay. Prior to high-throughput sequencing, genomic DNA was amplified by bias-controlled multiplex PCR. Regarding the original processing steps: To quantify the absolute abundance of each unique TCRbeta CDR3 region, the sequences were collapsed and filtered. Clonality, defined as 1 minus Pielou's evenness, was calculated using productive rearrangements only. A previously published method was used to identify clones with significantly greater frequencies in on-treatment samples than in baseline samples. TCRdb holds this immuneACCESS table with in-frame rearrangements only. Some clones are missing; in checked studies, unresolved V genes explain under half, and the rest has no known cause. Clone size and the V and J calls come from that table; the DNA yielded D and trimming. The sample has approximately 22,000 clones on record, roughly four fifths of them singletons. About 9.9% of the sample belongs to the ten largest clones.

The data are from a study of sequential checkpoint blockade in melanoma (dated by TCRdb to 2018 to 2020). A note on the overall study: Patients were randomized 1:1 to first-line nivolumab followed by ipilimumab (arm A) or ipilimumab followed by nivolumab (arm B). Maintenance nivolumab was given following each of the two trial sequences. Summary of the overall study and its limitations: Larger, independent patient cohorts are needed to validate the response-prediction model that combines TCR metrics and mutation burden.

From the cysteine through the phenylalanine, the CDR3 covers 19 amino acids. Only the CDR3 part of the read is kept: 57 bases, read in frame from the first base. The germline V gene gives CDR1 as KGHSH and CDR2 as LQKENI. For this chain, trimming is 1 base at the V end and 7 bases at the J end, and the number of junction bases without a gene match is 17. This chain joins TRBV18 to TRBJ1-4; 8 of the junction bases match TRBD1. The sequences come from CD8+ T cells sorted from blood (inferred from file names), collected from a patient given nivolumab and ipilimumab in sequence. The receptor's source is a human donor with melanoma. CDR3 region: CASSPLSFDTRDRGEKLFF. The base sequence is TGTGCCAGCTCACCACTTTCATTCGACACCCGAGACAGGGGTGAAAAACTGTTTTTT.